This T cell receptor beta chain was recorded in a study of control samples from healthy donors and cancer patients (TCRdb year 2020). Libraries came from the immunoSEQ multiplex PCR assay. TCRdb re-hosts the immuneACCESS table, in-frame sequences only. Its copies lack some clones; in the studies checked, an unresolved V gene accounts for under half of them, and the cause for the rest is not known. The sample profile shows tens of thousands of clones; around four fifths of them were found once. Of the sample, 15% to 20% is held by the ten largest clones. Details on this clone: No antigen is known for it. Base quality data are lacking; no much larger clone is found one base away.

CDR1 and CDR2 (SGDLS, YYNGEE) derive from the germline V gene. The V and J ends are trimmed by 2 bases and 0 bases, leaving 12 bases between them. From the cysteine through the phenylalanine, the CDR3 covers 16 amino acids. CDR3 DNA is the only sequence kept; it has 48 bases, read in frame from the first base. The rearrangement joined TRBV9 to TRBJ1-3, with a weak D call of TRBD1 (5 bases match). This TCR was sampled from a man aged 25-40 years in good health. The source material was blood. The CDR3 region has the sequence CASSVPGAFSGNTIYF. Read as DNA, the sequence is TGTGCCAGCAGCGTCCCTGGGGCGTTCTCTGGAAACACCATATATTTT. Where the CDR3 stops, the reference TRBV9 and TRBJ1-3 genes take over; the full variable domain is DSGVTQTPKHLITATGQRVTLRCSPRSGDLSVYWYQQSLDQGLQFLIQYYNGEERAKGNILERFSAQQFPDLHSELNLSSLELGDSALYFCASSVPGAFSGNTIYFGEGSWLTVV.